Listed below are T cell receptor beta chains from one sample, sequenced in a study of T cell responses to AZD1222 COVID-19 vaccine. Some clones are missing from TCRdb's copy, which holds only in-frame ones; the method was immunoSEQ multiplex PCR. The profile covers more than 85,000 clones, with approximately 90% appearing a single time and roughly 5% taken by the ten largest. Material: peripheral blood, obtained on day 0 of AZD1222 vaccination. Receptors originate from an adult in good health. The conserved cysteine and the conserved F or W are not part of the CDR3 here. Clone size is stated in some rows and not others, as once, few, many or a class when expanded.

v_gene	j_gene	abundance	CDR3aa
TRBV5-8	TRBJ2-7	NA	ASSLAGTAIYEQY
TRBV9	TRBJ2-3	NA	ASSPIQPGLAGEDTQY
TRBV21-1	TRBJ1-1	once	ASSYEKGNTEAF
TRBV18	TRBJ2-1	NA	ASSPGTGGNEQF
TRBV30	TRBJ2-7	NA	AWSEGYEQY
TRBV30	TRBJ2-1	NA	AWSVGLAGVNEQF
TRBV28	TRBJ1-1	NA	ASSPGLAGDTEAF
TRBV3-1/TRBV3-2	TRBJ2-7	NA	ASSPEGGSYEQY
TRBV6-4	TRBJ2-3	NA	ASSDSPAGASSTDTQY
TRBV11-2	TRBJ2-5	once	ASSLPGRQETQY
TRBV4-1	TRBJ2-7	NA	ASSQVKFGRAGSSYEQY
TRBV11-3	TRBJ2-7	NA	ASSPRGTSEQY
TRBV11-2	TRBJ2-5	NA	ASSRDYQETQY
TRBV24-1	TRBJ1-2	NA	ATSPGTQVGGYT
TRBV6-5	TRBJ1-1	once	ASRLDIPTEAF
TRBV20-1	TRBJ1-5	NA	SASGVGSNQPQH
TRBV20-1	TRBJ1-5	NA	SASGEEDQPQH
TRBV29-1	TRBJ2-1	NA	SVTGQIKESEQF
TRBV19	TRBJ1-6	NA	ASSTLGPRSDSPLH
TRBV14	TRBJ1-1	NA	ASSPLRRGNTEAF
TRBV5-4	TRBJ1-2	NA	ASSLEAGRSYGYT
TRBV14	TRBJ2-7	NA	ASSQKAGLFTYEQY
TRBV2	TRBJ2-3	NA	ASSQDRSTDTQY
TRBV7-9	TRBJ2-7	NA	ASSLGTLSSYEQY
TRBV9	TRBJ1-2	NA	ASSPDGLPDGYT
TRBV10-3	TRBJ2-1	NA	AISDSHRANQF
TRBV18	TRBJ2-1	NA	ASSRDRDNEQF